The 26 T cell receptor beta chains given below trace back to one sample, sequenced in a study of blood T cell repertoires in COVID-19. Measured with immunoSEQ multiplex PCR; TCRdb has only the in-frame clones, and not every one. This sample has approximately 92,000 clones; just under 85% occur once, and the top ten carry 3.4%. Sequences were obtained from peripheral blood. The origin of the receptors is a man between 45 and 60 years old with acute or convalescent COVID-19.

The chain uses TRBV5-1 and TRBJ2-2; a weak D match, TRBD2 (5 bases). V was shortened by 5 bases and J by 0 bases, with 8 bases between the two germline ends. CDR1 SGHRS and CDR2 YFSETQ come from the germline V gene. The CDR3 has 14 amino acids. The CDR3 coding sequence is TGCGCCAGCAGAAAGGGAGCGAACACCGGGGAGCTGTTTTTT. This encodes CASRKGANTGELFF.

The chain is built from TRBV7-2 and TRBJ1-2; weak D call: TRBD1 (5 bases). The CDR3 loop spans 13 amino acids. Trimming took 5 bases from V and 4 from J, leaving 11 bases between them. Germline loops: CDR1 SGHTA, CDR2 FQGNSA. CDR3 loop: CASSPTGVYGYTF. In DNA form, the CDR3 reads TGTGCCAGCAGCCCAACAGGAGTCTATGGCTACACCTTC.

V usage is TRBV4-2 and J usage is TRBJ2-3, with D maybe TRBD2 (6 bases). The V end lost 0 bases, the J end lost 3 bases, and 16 bases lay between the germline ends. This CDR3 is built from 17 residues. From germline, CDR1 is LGHNA and CDR2 YNFKEQ. The DNA for the CDR3 is TGTGCCAGCAGCCAAGAAAGTTCTAGCGTCGGAACAGATACGCAGTATTTT. The encoded protein is CASSQESSSVGTDTQYF.

This chain joins TRBV3-1 (or the pseudogene TRBV3-2) and TRBJ1-2, with D unclear. The CDR3 is made up of 14 amino acids. Germline-derived CDR1 and CDR2 are LGHDT and YNNKEL (reference sequence). Trimming removed 5 bases at V and 4 bases at J, with 14 bases between. The CDR3 reads CASSSPGFSYGYTF. The CDR3 DNA reads TGTGCCAGCAGCTCCCCGGGGTTTAGCTATGGCTACACCTTC.

This clone occurred many times. The same CDR3 is also encoded by other DNA sequences in this sample. The CDR3 is CASSPGSGRTYEQYF. The DNA for the CDR3 is TGTGCCAGCTCACCGGGGAGCGGGAGAACCTACGAGCAGTACTTC. The chain joins TRBV18 to TRBJ2-7; 8 bases fit TRBD2. The V and J ends lost 3 bases and 2 bases, in that order; junction bases with no gene match: 6. This CDR3 spans 15 amino acids. Germline CDR1 is KGHSH and CDR2 is LQKENI.

V gene TRBV6-5 combines with J gene TRBJ1-2; 8 bases are shared with TRBD1. The CDR3 is 14 amino acids. The V gene's germline CDR1 is MNHEY and CDR2 SVGAGI. Trimming took 1 base from V and 5 from J; bases not matched to a gene: 3. The CDR3 sequence is CASSYLDRDYGYTF. For the CDR3, the DNA is TGTGCCAGCAGTTACTTGGACAGGGATTATGGCTACACCTTC.

Only a few counts were recorded for this clone. V is TRBV7-9 and J is TRBJ2-7; no clear D. This CDR3 contains 13 residues. Germline CDR1 reads SEHNR; CDR2 reads FQNEAQ (reference sequence). V dropped 1 base and J dropped 8 bases, with 12 bases sitting between them. The CDR3 bases are TGTGCCAGCAGCTTAGGGTTGACGACTCAGCAGTACTTC. Translated, it gives CASSLGLTTQQYF.

The CDR3 DNA is TGCGCTACTAAGAGGGACTCTGGAAACACCATATATTTT. It specifies CATKRDSGNTIYF. The rearrangement uses TRBV5-1 and TRBJ1-3; no firm D call. This CDR3 has 13 amino acids. The germline CDR1 and CDR2 sequences are SGHRS and YFSETQ.

By proportion, this clone is medium-sized. V usage is TRBV6-5 and J usage is TRBJ1-1, with 8 bases lining up with TRBD1. J was trimmed by 5 bases and V by 4 bases; bases with no gene match: 6. CDR3 length: 14 amino acids. The V gene's germline CDR1 is MNHEY and CDR2 SVGAGI. The CDR3, as DNA: TGTGCCAGCAGTTCGGGACAGGCGGGGACTGAAGCTTTCTTT. Amino acid sequence: CASSSGQAGTEAFF.

J is TRBJ2-5 and V is TRBV6-5; D gene unclear. The CDR3 spans 11 residues. CDR1 and CDR2 from the germline V gene are MNHEY and SVGAGI. The V end lost 6 bases, the J end lost 4 bases, and 6 bases lay between the germline ends. The CDR3 reads CASRRAETQYF. As DNA, the CDR3 is TGTGCCAGCAGGCGCGCAGAGACCCAGTACTTC.

This clone has a single count. A junction end diverges from the germline sequence, so it may reflect a read error. The CDR3 loop is CASSYRGGGPSDHF. CDR3 bases: TGTGCCAGCAGTTATAGAGGGGGGGGACCCTCCGACCACTTC. V gene TRBV5-6 combines with J gene TRBJ2-5; the D gene is possibly TRBD2 (7 bases). This CDR3 spans 14 amino acids. Germline-derived CDR1 and CDR2 are SGHDT and YYEEEE.

This clone was detected only a few times. The rearrangement joins TRBV27 to TRBJ1-6; D may be TRBD1 (5 bases). Germline V gene lookup returns CDR1 MNHEY and CDR2 SMNVEV (reference sequence). The CDR3 contains 14 residues. The ends were cut back, 2 bases at V and 9 bases at J, with 11 bases in the middle. The CDR3 nucleotides read TGTGCCAGCAGTTTAGCCGGACACCTTTCACCCCTCCACTTT. It is translated as CASSLAGHLSPLHF.

This chain links TRBV11-3 with TRBJ2-1; a possible D gene is TRBD2 (5 bases). V lost 5 bases, J lost 7 bases, and 15 bases lay in between. CDR1 SGHNT and CDR2 YENEEA come from the germline V gene. The CDR3 loop spans 14 amino acids. The CDR3 coding sequence is TGTGCCAGCAGCCCCCGCACTAGTACTAATGAGCAGTTCTTC. Translated, it gives CASSPRTSTNEQFF.

J is TRBJ1-1 and V is TRBV6-5; D remains ambiguous. The CDR3 covers 15 residues. Trimming pared 6 bases from V and 5 bases from J, leaving 19 bases between. Germline values: CDR1 MNHEY, CDR2 SVGAGI. The CDR3 DNA reads TGTGCCAGCAGCTCAACCACCCCGGGAAGGACTGAAGCTTTCTTT. It codes for CASSSTTPGRTEAFF.

V and J are TRBV27 and TRBJ1-5, with D maybe TRBD1 (6 bases). Trimming left V 6 bases short and J 7 bases short, with 13 bases between. This CDR3 is built from 13 residues. Germline CDR1 MNHEY, CDR2 SMNVEV (reference sequence). The CDR3 DNA is TGTGCCAGCAGCACATTTGGGGGCCAGCCCCAGCATTTT. Its translation: CASSTFGGQPQHF.

V gene TRBV9 combines with J gene TRBJ2-1, with D possibly TRBD1 on 6 matching bases. CDR1 and CDR2 (germline): SGDLS, YYNGEE. V shed 0 bases and J shed 9 bases, with 22 bases lying between them. The CDR3 spans 17 residues. CDR3 region: CASSVALTGTSFGEQFF. The CDR3 DNA sequence: TGTGCCAGCAGCGTAGCGTTAACAGGGACAAGTTTCGGTGAGCAGTTCTTC. The variable domain in full, with the rest retrieved from reference TRBV9 and TRBJ2-1, is DSGVTQTPKHLITATGQRVTLRCSPRSGDLSVYWYQQSLDQGLQFLIQYYNGEERAKGNILERFSAQQFPDLHSELNLSSLELGDSALYFCASSVALTGTSFGEQFFGPGTRLTVL.

Remarks on this clone: The sample has other DNA sequences that encode this CDR3 too. The V and J genes are TRBV7-9 and TRBJ2-1; D is unresolved. Germline V lookup: CDR1 SEHNR, CDR2 FQNEAQ (reference sequence). Trimming took 5 bases from V and 4 from J, leaving 3 bases between them. This CDR3 region has 11 residues. CDR3 in DNA: TGTGCCAGCAGCCCTTACAATGAGCAGTTCTTC. Its protein product is CASSPYNEQFF.

This clone was observed a single time. The CDR3 reads CASSTAADGYTF. In DNA, the CDR3 is TGTGCCAGCAGTACTGCCGCCGATGGCTACACCTTC. The chain uses TRBV6-5 and TRBJ1-2; the D is unclear. Germline V gene data show CDR1 as MNHEY and CDR2 as SVGAGI. CDR3 size: 12 residues. V dropped 5 bases and J dropped 6 bases, with 10 bases sitting between them.

V and J are TRBV29-1 and TRBJ2-7; 15 bases map to TRBD2. CDR1 and CDR2 (germline): SQVTM, ANQGSEA. With V trimmed by 4 bases and J by 0 bases, 4 bases remained unmatched. The CDR3 is made up of 16 amino acids. Here the CDR3 DNA reads TGCAGCGTTGGCGGGACTAGCGGGGGGAACTCCTACGAGCAGTACTTC. Amino acid sequence: CSVGGTSGGNSYEQYF.

The rearrangement joins TRBV11-2 to TRBJ2-1; tentatively, D is TRBD2 (7 bases). CDR1 is SGHAT, CDR2 FQNNGV, per germline. V was cut by 2 bases and J by 15 bases, with 17 bases left in between. The CDR3 length is 13 residues. The CDR3 DNA reads TGTGCCAGCAGCTTAAATGATAGGGGGGGGTGGTTCTTC. Its protein product is CASSLNDRGGWFF. Filled out from reference TRBV11-2 and TRBJ2-1, the complete variable domain reads EAGVAQSPRYKIIEKRQSVAFWCNPISGHATLYWYQQILGQGPKLLIQFQNNGVVDDSQLPKDRFSAERLKGVDSTLKIQPAKLEDSAVYLCASSLNDRGGWFFGPGTRLTVL.

The chain employs TRBV11-2 and TRBJ2-7; 11 bases agree with TRBD2. CDR1 and CDR2 (germline): SGHAT, FQNNGV. V shed 5 bases and J 3 bases; nucleotides not matched to a gene: 3. This CDR3 comprises 14 residues. This CDR3 is CASSLGLAVYEQYF. DNA for the CDR3: TGTGCCAGCAGCCTGGGACTAGCGGTCTACGAGCAGTACTTC.

This chain links TRBV4-3 with TRBJ1-1; no definite D call. This CDR3 has 14 amino acids. Trimming cost V 4 bases and J 1 base, with 10 bases left between them. Germline loops: CDR1 LGHNA, CDR2 YSLEER. CDR3 DNA sequence: TGCGCCAGCAGCCTTGAGCCGGGGAACACTGAAGCTTTCTTT. Translated, it gives CASSLEPGNTEAFF.

This sequence joins TRBV24-1 and TRBJ2-1, with a possible D match to TRBD2 (5 bases). V was shortened by 9 bases and J by 8 bases, with 13 bases between the two germline ends. Germline loops: CDR1 KGHDR, CDR2 SFDVKD. This CDR3 has 12 amino acids. The CDR3 reads CATSSTGYEQFF. Written as DNA, the CDR3 is TGTGCCACCTCCTCGACGGGGTATGAGCAGTTCTTC.

CDR3 in DNA: TGCGCCAGCAGCTTAGGACAGGGGGTTTACGAGCAGTACTTC. The encoded protein is CASSLGQGVYEQYF. This chain connects TRBV5-1 to TRBJ2-7, with 10 bases matching TRBD1. After removal of 2 bases from V and 4 bases from J, the junction contained 3 bases not matched to a gene. The CDR3 extends over 14 amino acids. The germline CDR1 and CDR2 sequences are SGHRS and YFSETQ.

This rearrangement joins TRBV15 to TRBJ1-1, with TRBD1 matching over 9 bases. This CDR3 has 15 residues. CDR1 is LNHNV, CDR2 YYDKDF, per germline (reference sequence). Trimming at V came to 3 bases and at J to 0 bases, leaving 2 bases not matched to a gene. CDR3 sequence (DNA): TGTGCCACCAGCAGGGACAGGGGAATGAACACTGAAGCTTTCTTT. Translating gives CATSRDRGMNTEAFF. The full variable domain, with the rest looked up from reference TRBV15 and TRBJ1-1, is DAMVIQNPRYQVTQFGKPVTLSCSQTLNHNVMYWYQQKSSQAPKLLFHYYDKDFNNEADTPDNFQSRRPNTSFCFLDIRSPGLGDTAMYLCATSRDRGMNTEAFFGQGTRLTVV.

This rearrangement joins TRBV6-5 to TRBJ2-7, with 7 bases lining up with TRBD1. After removal of 6 bases from V and 9 bases from J, the junction contained 17 bases not matched to a gene. The germline V gene encodes CDR1 MNHEY and CDR2 SVGAGI. The CDR3 totals 15 residues. The CDR3 here is CASRRDRDLSFGQYF. CDR3 DNA sequence: TGTGCCAGCAGGCGCGACAGGGACCTATCTTTTGGGCAGTACTTC.